These T cell receptor beta chains were read from a single sample in a study of blood T cell repertoires in COVID-19. Profiled with immunoSEQ multiplex PCR; TCRdb holds only in-frame clones, not every one. The data hold around 100,000 clones, with 89% observed a single time. Sequencing used peripheral blood. The receptors stem from an older woman with acute or convalescent COVID-19. Each CDR3 is given with its conserved first and last residue. D genes are given only for firm matches. Rows give clone size only sometimes, using once, few, many, or a class for an expanded clone.

j_call d_call clone_size v_call cdr3_nt cdr3_aa
TRBJ2-1 NA once TRBV7-9 TGTGCCAGCAGCCCCGTATACAATGAGCAGTTCTTC CASSPVYNEQFF
TRBJ1-4 TRBD1 NA TRBV19 TGTGCCAGTAGCCTCACAGGGGGAACTAATGAAAAACTGTTTTTT CASSLTGGTNEKLFF
TRBJ1-2 NA once TRBV11-2 TGTGCCAGCAGCCTTAGCAACTATGGCTACACCTTC CASSLSNYGYTF
TRBJ1-1 NA few TRBV28 TGTGCCAGCAGTTTTGGGGGACAAGTCACTGAAGCTTTCTTT CASSFGGQVTEAFF
TRBJ1-1 NA NA TRBV6-5 TGTGCCAGTCTACCGGGTGGCGGAAGGACTGAAGCTTTCTTT CASLPGGGRTEAFF
TRBJ1-2 TRBD1 NA TRBV18 TGTGCCAGCTCACCTCCCCCAGACAGGGTAGGTGGCTACACCTTC CASSPPPDRVGGYTF
TRBJ1-5 TRBD1 NA TRBV2 TGTGCCAGCATAGTGGACAGGGGAGGGCAGCCCCAGCATTTT CASIVDRGGQPQHF
TRBJ2-7 TRBD1 NA TRBV7-9 TGTGCCAGCAGTCCGGGACAGGGATTGAGCGACGAGCAGTACTTC CASSPGQGLSDEQYF
TRBJ1-3 TRBD1 NA TRBV6-5 TGTGCCAGCACCTCGACAGGGCTTGGAAACACCATATATTTT CASTSTGLGNTIYF
TRBJ1-4 NA once TRBV5-6 TGTGCCAGCAGGGAGAGGTCAGGGTTCGGTGAAAAACTGTTTTTT CASRERSGFGEKLFF
TRBJ2-5 NA NA TRBV19 TGTGCCAGTAGTATAGGGGGAGGTTGGGAGACCCAGTACTTC CASSIGGGWETQYF
TRBJ1-4 NA NA TRBV25-1 TGTGCCAGCAGTGAACAGGCCGCCCCAACTAATGAAAAACTGTTTTTT CASSEQAAPTNEKLFF
TRBJ2-1 TRBD1 NA TRBV25-1 TGTGCCAGCAGTCCGCCGGGACAGTCCTACAATGAGCAGTTCTTC CASSPPGQSYNEQFF
TRBJ1-2 TRBD1 few TRBV30 TGTGCCTGGAGTCGGGACAGGCCCTATGGCTACACCTTC CAWSRDRPYGYTF
TRBJ1-3 TRBD1 once TRBV13 TGTGCCAGCAGCCTAGGGACAGTCTCTGGAAACACCATATATTTT CASSLGTVSGNTIYF
TRBJ1-2 TRBD1 NA TRBV25-1 TGTGCCAGCAGTGAAACAGGGGGCGACAATGGCTACACCTTC CASSETGGDNGYTF
TRBJ2-7 TRBD2 NA TRBV11-2 TGTGCCAGCAGCTTCCGCCCCGGGACTAGCGGGAGGGCCTACGAGCAGTACTTC CASSFRPGTSGRAYEQYF
TRBJ2-5 TRBD2 NA TRBV10-1 TGCGCCAGCAGTGGAGGGGTAGCGGGAGGGCCTGAAGAGACCCAGTACTTC CASSGGVAGGPEETQYF
TRBJ1-6 NA NA TRBV9 TGTGCCAGCAGCGTAAGCGCCGGGAGGGGCCCTCCTACCCTCCACTTT CASSVSAGRGPPTLHF
TRBJ2-5 TRBD2 NA TRBV5-6 TGTGCCAGCAGCCCGACGGGGGGGCCAGCCCCCTGGGGAGAGACCCAGTACTTC CASSPTGGPAPWGETQYF
TRBJ1-1 NA NA TRBV30 TGTGCCTGGGAGGACAGAGGGGAGGCTTTCTTT CAWEDRGEAFF
TRBJ1-1 TRBD1 NA TRBV29-1 TGCAGCGCACCGGGACAGGGATATACTGAAGCTTTCTTT CSAPGQGYTEAFF
TRBJ1-2 TRBD1 NA TRBV5-1 TGCGCCAGCAGCCCCAGGACAGGGCCCGATGGCTACACCTTC CASSPRTGPDGYTF
TRBJ2-1 TRBD2 NA TRBV7-8 TGTGCCAGCAGACGAGAGGGACTACCCTCCCACAATGAGCAGTTCTTC CASRREGLPSHNEQFF
TRBJ2-5 TRBD2 NA TRBV5-4 TGTGCCAGCAGTTCAGCGGGAACCTCAGGGGAGACCCAGTACTTC CASSSAGTSGETQYF
TRBJ2-1 TRBD2 NA TRBV6-4 TGTGCCAGCAGTGACGTTAGTACTAGCGGGAGTTATGAGCAGTTCTTC CASSDVSTSGSYEQFF
TRBJ2-1 TRBD2 NA TRBV9 TGTGCCAGCAGCGTAGGCCCGGGACTAGCGGGAGCTATCTCCTACAATGAGCAGTTCTTC CASSVGPGLAGAISYNEQFF
TRBJ2-3 TRBD1 few TRBV18 TGTGCCAGCTCCATTTCCGGGACAGGAGGCACAGATACGCAGTATTTT CASSISGTGGTDTQYF
TRBJ2-3 NA NA TRBV28 TGTGCCAGCAGCCCTCAGGGGTCGACAGATACGCAGTATTTT CASSPQGSTDTQYF
TRBJ1-3 NA NA TRBV28 TGTGCCAGCAGTTCGAACACCATATATTTT CASSSNTIYF
TRBJ1-1 NA NA TRBV28 TGTGCCAGCAGTTTATCTACGGGGGGGGGCACTGAAGCTTTCTTT CASSLSTGGGTEAFF
TRBJ1-2 TRBD1 NA TRBV18 TGTGCCAGCTCACTCGGACAGGATGGGCCTTTATCCTATGGCTACACCTTC CASSLGQDGPLSYGYTF
TRBJ1-1 NA NA TRBV25-1 TGTGCCAGCAGTAGATCGACAGCGAACACTGAAGCTTTCTTT CASSRSTANTEAFF
TRBJ1-1 TRBD1 NA TRBV3-1/TRBV3-2 TGTGCCAGCAGCCAAAGAACAGGGGGTAGACCTGAAGCTTTCTTT CASSQRTGGRPEAFF
TRBJ2-1 NA NA TRBV6-5 TGTGCCACGCGCTATATATATGAGCAGTTCTTC CATRYIYEQFF
TRBJ1-5 TRBD1 NA TRBV20-1 TGCAGTGCTAGTTCCGGGACAGCAAATCAGCCCCAGCATTTT CSASSGTANQPQHF
TRBJ1-5 NA NA TRBV28 TGTGCCAGCAGTTCTGCCCTTAGGCGGCAGGGAAATCAGCCCCAGCATTTT CASSSALRRQGNQPQHF
TRBJ2-2 TRBD1 NA TRBV4-1 TGCGCCAGCAGAGGGGACAGTGGAACCGGGGAGCTGTTTTTT CASRGDSGTGELFF
TRBJ2-1 TRBD2 once TRBV5-1 TGCGCCAGCAGCTTGGCCCTAGCGGGAGCTTTGTCCTACAATGAGCAGTTCTTC CASSLALAGALSYNEQFF
TRBJ2-5 NA NA TRBV21-1 TGTGCCAGCAGCAAGGTCGCGGGAGCGGTAGAGACCCAGTACTTC CASSKVAGAVETQYF
TRBJ2-1 TRBD2 NA TRBV18 TGTGCCAGCTCACCACCGGGTAGCGGGGGTAATGAGCAGTTCTTC CASSPPGSGGNEQFF
TRBJ2-1 TRBD2 NA TRBV7-9 TGTGCCAGCAGCTTGGACCTAGCAACGGGGGGTGAGCAGTTCTTC CASSLDLATGGEQFF
TRBJ1-4 NA NA TRBV15 TGTGCCTCCCAAGGAGTAGGTGAAAAACTGTTTTTT CASQGVGEKLFF